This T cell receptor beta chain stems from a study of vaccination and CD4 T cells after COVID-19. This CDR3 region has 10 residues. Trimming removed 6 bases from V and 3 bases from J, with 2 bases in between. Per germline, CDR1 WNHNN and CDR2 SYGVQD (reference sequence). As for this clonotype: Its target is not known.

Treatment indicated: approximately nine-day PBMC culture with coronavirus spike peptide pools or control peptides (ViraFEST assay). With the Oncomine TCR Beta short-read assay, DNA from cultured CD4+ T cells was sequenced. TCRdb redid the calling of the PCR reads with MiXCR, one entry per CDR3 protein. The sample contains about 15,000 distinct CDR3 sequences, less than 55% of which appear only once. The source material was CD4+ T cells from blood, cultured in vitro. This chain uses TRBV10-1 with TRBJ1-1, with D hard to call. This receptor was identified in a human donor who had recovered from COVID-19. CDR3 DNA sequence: TGCGCCAGCAGGGACACTGAAGCTTTCTTT. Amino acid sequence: CASRDTEAFF.